These T cell receptor beta chains were read from a single sample in a study of patients and donors after allogeneic stem cell transplantation. MiXCR was run by TCRdb on the RT-PCR reads, yielding one entry per CDR3 protein. The sample has some 87,000 distinct CDR3 sequences; about 44% are singletons. The specimen was blood, either unsorted or a sorted T cell fraction (not recorded which). These receptors were taken from a human donor who was either an allogeneic HSCT recipient or a stem cell or donor lymphocyte infusion donor (not recorded which). It is not recorded whose cells these are; they may come from a transplant donor. The conserved cysteine and the conserved F or W are not part of the CDR3 here.

v_gene,CDR3aa
TRBV12-3/TRBV12-4,ASSPARQDVLSGNTIY
TRBV28,ASSTIYHDRGLDYGYT
TRBV13,ASSSPRNTEAF
TRBV7-3,ASSLGGRNQPQH
TRBV20-1,SARPLGPPSTGPTEAF
TRBV27,ASSTGVDDTEAF
TRBV3-1,ASSQRTSGRETQY
TRBV20-1,SAIRVLNTEAF
TRBV25-1,ASSEYGWQALVEKLF
TRBV7-9,ASSLGAWGRTEAF
TRBV10-3,AISESGRGQRTEAF
TRBV15,ATSRDRRVPNEKLF
TRBV12-5,ASGWTGEAQLLSNYGYT
TRBV4-1,ASSPENDAQPQH
TRBV28,ASVRGGEIGNQPQH
TRBV4-3,ASSVKRISTDTQY
TRBV5-1,ASSFSGAGELF
TRBV3-1,ASSPLGSTPNYGYT
TRBV11-2,ASSRTAKDGNYGYT
TRBV12-3/TRBV12-4,ASSRSNQEGRVNTEAF
TRBV6-5,ASGYDGQHSGGYT
TRBV12-3/TRBV12-4,ASSFVDRGYYGYT
TRBV12-3/TRBV12-4,ASSFGGEHGYT
TRBV6-1,ASFPVSGNTIY
TRBV15,ATSRGQGQGEKLF
TRBV3-1,ASSPTGRGTDTQY
TRBV6-2/TRBV6-3,ASRRAGLNTEAL
TRBV28,ASKTPWGNTEAF
TRBV5-6,ASSPDGLAGERAAYEQY
TRBV10-3,AISGEATEAF
TRBV15,ATARDTVVPEAF
TRBV7-9,ASSLDRSETEAF
TRBV28,ASKDTYNSPLH
TRBV5-5,ASSLVLGRTEAF
TRBV2,ASSDQSVNTGELF
TRBV6-5,ASSPNRLGSDQPQH
TRBV28,ASSLQGAGLTEAF
TRBV5-1,ASSLKSGVGYT
TRBV10-3,AISESTGVTKGSNQPQH
TRBV6-1,ASSRTGANTEAF
TRBV28,ASSEWGNQPQH
TRBV10-3,AIRDRVNQPQH
TRBV27,ASSLRGRGYNEQF
TRBV7-2,ASSPQVVGAYGYT
TRBV12-3/TRBV12-4,ASSLGAGSEAF
TRBV20-1,SARDPMGPSYGYT
TRBV12-3/TRBV12-4,ASSLAGPGSNQPQH
TRBV12-3/TRBV12-4,ASTWGLAGGDTQY
TRBV3-1,ASSGNRVLAKNIQY